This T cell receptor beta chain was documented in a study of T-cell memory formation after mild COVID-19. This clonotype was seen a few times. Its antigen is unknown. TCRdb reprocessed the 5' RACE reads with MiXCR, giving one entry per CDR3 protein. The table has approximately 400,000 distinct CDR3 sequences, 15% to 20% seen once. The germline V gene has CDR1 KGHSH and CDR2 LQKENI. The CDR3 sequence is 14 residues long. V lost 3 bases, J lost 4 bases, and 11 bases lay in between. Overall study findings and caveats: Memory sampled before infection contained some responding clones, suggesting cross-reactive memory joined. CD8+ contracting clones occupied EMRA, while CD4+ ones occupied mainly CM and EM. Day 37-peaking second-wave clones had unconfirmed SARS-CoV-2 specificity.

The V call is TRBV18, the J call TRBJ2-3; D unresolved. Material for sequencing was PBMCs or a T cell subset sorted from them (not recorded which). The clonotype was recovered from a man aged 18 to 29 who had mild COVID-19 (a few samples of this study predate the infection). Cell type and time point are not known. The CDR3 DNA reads TGTGCCAGCTCACCGTCAGGACCCCCAGATACGCAGTATTTT. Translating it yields CASSPSGPPDTQYF.